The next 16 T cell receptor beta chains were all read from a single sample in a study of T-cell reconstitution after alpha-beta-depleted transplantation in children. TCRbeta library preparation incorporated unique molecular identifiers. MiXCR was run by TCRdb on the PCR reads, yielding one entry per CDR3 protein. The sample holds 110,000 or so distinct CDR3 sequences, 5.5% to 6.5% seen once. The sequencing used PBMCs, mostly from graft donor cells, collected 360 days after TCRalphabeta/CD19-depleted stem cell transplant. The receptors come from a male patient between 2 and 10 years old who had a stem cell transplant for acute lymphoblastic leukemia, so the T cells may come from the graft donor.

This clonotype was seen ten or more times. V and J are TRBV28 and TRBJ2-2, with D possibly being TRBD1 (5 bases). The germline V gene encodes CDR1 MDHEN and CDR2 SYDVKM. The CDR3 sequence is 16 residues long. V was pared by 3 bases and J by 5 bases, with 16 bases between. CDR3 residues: CASSFIVKGRTGELFF. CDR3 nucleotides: TGTGCCAGCAGTTTTATAGTCAAGGGGCGGACCGGGGAGCTGTTTTTT.

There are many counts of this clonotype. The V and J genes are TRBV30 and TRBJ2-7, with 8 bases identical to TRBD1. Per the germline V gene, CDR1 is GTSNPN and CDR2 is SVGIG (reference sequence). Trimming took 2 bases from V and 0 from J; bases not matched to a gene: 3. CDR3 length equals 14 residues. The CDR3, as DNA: TGTGCCTGGAGTCCCGGGACAGGCTCCTACGAGCAGTACTTC. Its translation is CAWSPGTGSYEQYF.

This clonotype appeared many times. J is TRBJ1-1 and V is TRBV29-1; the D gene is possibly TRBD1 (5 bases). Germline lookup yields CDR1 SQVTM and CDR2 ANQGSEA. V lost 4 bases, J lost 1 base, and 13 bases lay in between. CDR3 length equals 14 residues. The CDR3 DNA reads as TGCAGCGTTGCAAGGGAGGGGAGGAACACTGAAGCTTTCTTT. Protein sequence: CSVAREGRNTEAFF.

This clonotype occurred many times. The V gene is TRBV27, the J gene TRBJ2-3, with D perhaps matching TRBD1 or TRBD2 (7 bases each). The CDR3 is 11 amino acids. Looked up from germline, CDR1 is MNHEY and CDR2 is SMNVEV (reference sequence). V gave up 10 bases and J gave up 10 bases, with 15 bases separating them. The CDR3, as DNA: TGTGCCACCAGGGGGGGACTCTCGCAGTATTTT. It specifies CATRGGLSQYF.

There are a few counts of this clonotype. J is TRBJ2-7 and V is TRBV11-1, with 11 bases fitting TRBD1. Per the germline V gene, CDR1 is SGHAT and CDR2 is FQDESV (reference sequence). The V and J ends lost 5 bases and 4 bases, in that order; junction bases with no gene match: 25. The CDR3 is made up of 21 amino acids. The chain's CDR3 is CASSTRPGTGGPSHHFYEQYF. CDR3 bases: TGTGCCAGCAGCACTCGCCCCGGGACAGGGGGACCCTCCCATCATTTTTACGAGCAGTACTTC.

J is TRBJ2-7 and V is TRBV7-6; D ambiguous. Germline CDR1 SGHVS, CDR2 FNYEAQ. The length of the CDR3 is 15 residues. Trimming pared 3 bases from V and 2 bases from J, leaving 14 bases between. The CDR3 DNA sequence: TGTGCCAGCAGCTTGTGGCCCGCTGGCACCTACGAGCAGTACTTC. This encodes CASSLWPAGTYEQYF.

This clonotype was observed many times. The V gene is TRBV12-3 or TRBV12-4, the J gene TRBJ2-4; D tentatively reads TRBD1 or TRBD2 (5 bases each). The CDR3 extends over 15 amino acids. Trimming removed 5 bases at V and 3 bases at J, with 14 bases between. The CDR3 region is CASSRSRGGKNIQYF. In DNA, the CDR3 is TGTGCCAGCAGTCGGTCGAGGGGCGGCAAAAACATTCAGTACTTC.

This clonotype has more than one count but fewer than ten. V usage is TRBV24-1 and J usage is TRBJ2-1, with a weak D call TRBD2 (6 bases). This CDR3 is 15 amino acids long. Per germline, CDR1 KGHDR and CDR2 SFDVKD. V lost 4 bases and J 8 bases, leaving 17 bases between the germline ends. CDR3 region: CATSDGGLFRDEQFF. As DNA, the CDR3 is TGTGCCACCAGTGACGGGGGACTTTTTAGGGATGAGCAGTTCTTC.

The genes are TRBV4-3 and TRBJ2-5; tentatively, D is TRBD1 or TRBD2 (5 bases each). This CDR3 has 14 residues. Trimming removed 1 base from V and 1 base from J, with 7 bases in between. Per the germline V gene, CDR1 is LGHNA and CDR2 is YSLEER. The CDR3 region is CASSQGGTQETQYF. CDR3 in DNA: TGCGCCAGCAGCCAAGGGGGGACCCAAGAGACCCAGTACTTC.

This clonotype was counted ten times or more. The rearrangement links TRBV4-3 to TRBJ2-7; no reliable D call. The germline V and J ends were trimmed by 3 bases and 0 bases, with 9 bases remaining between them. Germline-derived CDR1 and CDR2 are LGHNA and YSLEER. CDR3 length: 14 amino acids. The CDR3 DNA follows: TGCGCCAGCAGCCAGGGTCCGAGCTCCTACGAGCAGTACTTC. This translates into CASSQGPSSYEQYF.

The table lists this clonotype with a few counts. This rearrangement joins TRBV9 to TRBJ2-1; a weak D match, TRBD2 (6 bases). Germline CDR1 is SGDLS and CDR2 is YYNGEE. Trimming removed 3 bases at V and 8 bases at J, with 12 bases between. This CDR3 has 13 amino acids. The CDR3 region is CASSAGWGDEQFF. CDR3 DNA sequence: TGTGCCAGCAGCGCGGGATGGGGGGATGAGCAGTTCTTC.

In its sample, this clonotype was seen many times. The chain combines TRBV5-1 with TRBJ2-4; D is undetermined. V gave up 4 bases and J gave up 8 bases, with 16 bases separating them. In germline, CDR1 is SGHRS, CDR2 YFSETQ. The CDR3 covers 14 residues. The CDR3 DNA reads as TGCGCCAGCAGCATGGTCTTCCCTGGGGACATTCAGTACTTC. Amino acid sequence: CASSMVFPGDIQYF.

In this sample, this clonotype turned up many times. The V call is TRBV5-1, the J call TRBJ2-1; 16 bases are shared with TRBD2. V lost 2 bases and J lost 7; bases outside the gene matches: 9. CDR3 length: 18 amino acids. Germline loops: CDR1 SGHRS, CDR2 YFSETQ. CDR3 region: CASSFWGTSGGAFNEQFF. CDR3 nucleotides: TGCGCCAGCAGCTTCTGGGGGACTAGCGGGGGGGCCTTTAATGAGCAGTTCTTC.

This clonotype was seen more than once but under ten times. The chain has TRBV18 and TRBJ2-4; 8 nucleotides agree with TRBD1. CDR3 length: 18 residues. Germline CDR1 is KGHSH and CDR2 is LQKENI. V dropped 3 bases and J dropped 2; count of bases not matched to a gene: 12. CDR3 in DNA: TGTGCCAGCTCACCCCGCGGACAGGGCATGGTCTCCAAAAACATTCAGTACTTC. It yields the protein CASSPRGQGMVSKNIQYF.

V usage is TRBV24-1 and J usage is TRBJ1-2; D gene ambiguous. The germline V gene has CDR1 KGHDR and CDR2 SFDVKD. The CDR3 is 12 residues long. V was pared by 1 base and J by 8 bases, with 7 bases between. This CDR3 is CATSDFGGGYTF. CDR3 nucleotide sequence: TGTGCCACCAGTGATTTTGGAGGGGGCTACACCTTC.

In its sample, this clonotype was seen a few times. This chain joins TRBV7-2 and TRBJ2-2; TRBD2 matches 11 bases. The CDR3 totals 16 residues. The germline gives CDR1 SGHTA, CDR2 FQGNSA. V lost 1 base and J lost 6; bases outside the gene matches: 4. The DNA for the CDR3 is TGTGCCAGCAGCTTAGATCGACTAGCGGGATCCGGGGAGCTGTTTTTT. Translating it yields CASSLDRLAGSGELFF.